The 31 T cell receptor beta chains in this list originate from one sample, sequenced in a study of human T cells and chemical hapten exposure. TCRdb re-analysed the RACE reads in MiXCR, keeping a single row per CDR3 protein. The sample carries some 50,000 distinct CDR3 sequences, approximately 4.5% recorded once. Time point noted: healthy volunteer bleed at 2 weeks. The authors' total RNA extraction used unfractionated whole blood. The sample taken for sequencing was whole blood. The receptors shown here come from a female donor in good health. Some clones in this sample may be carry-over from other donors' samples.

This clonotype was picked up a small number of times. This may stem from a read error, because a much larger clone lies one nucleotide away. This chain links TRBV20-1 with TRBJ2-7; TRBD1 matches 9 bases. V gave up 0 bases and J gave up 3 bases; unmatched junction bases: 6. CDR1 and CDR2 from the germline V gene are DFQATT and SNEGSKA (reference sequence). The CDR3 extends over 15 amino acids. The CDR3 loop reads CSARERQGGYYEQYF. CDR3 DNA: TGCAGTGCTAGAGAACGACAGGGGGGTTACTACGAGCAGTACTTC.

This clonotype was seen ten or more times. J is TRBJ2-7 and V is TRBV30, with D perhaps TRBD2 (5 bases). Germline CDR1 is GTSNPN and CDR2 is SVGIG (reference sequence). The CDR3 consists of 12 residues. V lost 5 bases, J lost 2 bases, and 10 bases lay in between. The CDR3 spells CAWCVGTYEQYF. In DNA, the CDR3 is TGTGCCTGGTGCGTCGGGACCTACGAGCAGTACTTC.

Many counts were recorded for this clonotype. The V call is TRBV5-1, the J call TRBJ1-1; TRBD1 matches at 9 bases. Germline V gene sequence: CDR1 SGHRS, CDR2 YFSETQ. This CDR3 is 15 amino acids long. V was clipped by 4 bases and J by 1 base; unmatched bases: 5. CDR3 sequence reads: CASSLPGQGNTEAFF. The CDR3, as DNA: TGCGCCAGCAGCCTCCCGGGACAGGGGAACACTGAAGCTTTCTTT.

This clonotype has at least ten counts. The chain links TRBV4-3 to TRBJ2-4; TRBD2 might be the D (5 bases). Trimming pared 4 bases from V and 2 bases from J, leaving 18 bases between. Germline loops: CDR1 LGHNA, CDR2 YSLEER. CDR3 size: 17 residues. The CDR3 DNA is TGCGCCAGCAGCCCATCACTAGACCGCCTCACCAAAAACATTCAGTACTTC. Translated: CASSPSLDRLTKNIQYF.

This clonotype was recorded at least ten times. The rearrangement uses TRBV3-2 and TRBJ2-3. TRBV3-2 counts as a pseudogene. The CDR3 is made up of 14 amino acids. This CDR3 is CASSLRLASDTQYF. CDR3 nucleotides: TGTGCCAGCAGCCTCCGACTTGCTTCAGATACGCAGTATTTT.

In its sample, this clonotype was seen a few times. This chain links TRBV6-5 with TRBJ2-3, with TRBD2 identical over 11 bases. Per the germline V gene, CDR1 is MNHEY and CDR2 is SVGAGI. J lost 6 bases, V lost 5 bases, and 7 bases had no gene match. The CDR3 spans 15 residues. This chain's CDR3 is CASSALAGGRDTQYF. As DNA, the CDR3 is TGTGCCAGCAGTGCTCTAGCGGGGGGTCGGGATACGCAGTATTTT.

The chain links TRBV11-2 to TRBJ2-1, with a weak D call TRBD1 (5 bases). V lost 1 base and J 0 bases, leaving 10 bases between the germline ends. The V gene's germline CDR1 is SGHAT and CDR2 FQNNGV. CDR3 length: 16 residues. The CDR3 loop reads CASSLVGHGSYNEQFF. In DNA form, the CDR3 reads TGTGCCAGCAGCTTAGTGGGGCATGGCTCCTACAATGAGCAGTTCTTC.

This clonotype was recorded many times. In DNA, the CDR3 is TGCGCCAGCAGCTTGGCCTCAGGGTTCCGGTCTGGGGCCAACGTCCTGACTTTC. This codes for CASSLASGFRSGANVLTF. The chain carries TRBV5-1 and TRBJ2-6; perhaps TRBD1 as D (5 bases). V was trimmed by 0 bases and J by 1 base, leaving 14 bases between them. The CDR3 loop spans 18 amino acids. CDR1 SGHRS and CDR2 YFSETQ come from the germline V gene.

This clonotype was counted ten times or more. The chain links TRBV18 to TRBJ1-1, with D possibly being TRBD1 (5 bases). V gave up 3 bases and J gave up 1 base, with 9 bases separating them. The germline V gene has CDR1 KGHSH and CDR2 LQKENI. The CDR3 is made up of 14 amino acids. CDR3 nucleotides: TGTGCCAGCTCACCCGGGGGAGGGAACACTGAAGCTTTCTTT. The encoded protein is CASSPGGGNTEAFF.

The CDR3 DNA follows: TGTGCCAGCAGCTTGGCCGGGACAGGGTCATACACCATATATTTT. Translation gives CASSLAGTGSYTIYF. The chain recombines TRBV5-5 with TRBJ1-3, with TRBD1 matching over 9 bases. With 0 bases clipped from V and 8 bases from J, the junction kept 6 bases outside the gene matches. Germline CDR1 reads SGHKS; CDR2 reads YYEKEE (reference sequence). This CDR3 spans 15 amino acids.

V gene TRBV25-1 combines with J gene TRBJ2-3; TRBD2 might be the D (6 bases). The V gene's germline CDR1 is MGHDK and CDR2 SYGVNS. CDR3 size: 16 residues. The V end lost 6 bases, the J end lost 0 bases, and 16 bases lay between the germline ends. The CDR3 nucleotides are TGTGCCAGCAGCAACCAAGCAGGGACTAGCACAGATACGCAGTATTTT. Translating it yields CASSNQAGTSTDTQYF.

This clonotype was seen repeatedly, ten times or more. The CDR3 DNA follows: TGTGCCAGCAGTTTTGGCAGCAATCAGCCCCAGCATTTT. Amino acids: CASSFGSNQPQHF. The chain joins TRBV28 to TRBJ1-5; no clear D gene. The CDR3 has 13 amino acids. V was cut by 3 bases and J by 1 base, with 4 bases left in between. The germline CDR1 and CDR2 sequences are MDHEN and SYDVKM.

This clonotype was seen a few times. The CDR3 DNA follows: TGTGCCAGCAGCCTGCCTCCCCGACTAGCCGCTCAGACCGGGGAGCTGTTTTTT. It translates to CASSLPPRLAAQTGELFF. The chain carries TRBV7-9 and TRBJ2-2, with 7 bases identical to TRBD2. This CDR3 contains 18 residues. Germline CDR1 is SEHNR and CDR2 is FQNEAQ (reference sequence). V lost 5 bases and J lost 5; bases outside the gene matches: 17.

As DNA, the CDR3 is TGTGCCAGCAGCCGCGGACAGGGCAGCTACGAGCAGTACTTC. Protein: CASSRGQGSYEQYF. This chain uses TRBV4-2 with TRBJ2-7; 8 bases line up with TRBD1. V gave up 4 bases and J gave up 3 bases; unmatched junction bases: 5. Germline CDR1 and CDR2: LGHNA and YNFKEQ. CDR3 length equals 14 residues.

This clonotype was recorded many times. The rearrangement uses TRBV20-1 and TRBJ2-7, with 7 nucleotides matching TRBD1. Germline V gene data show CDR1 as DFQATT and CDR2 as SNEGSKA (reference sequence). With 5 bases clipped from V and 1 base from J, the junction kept 2 bases outside the gene matches. The CDR3 covers 12 residues. CDR3 nucleotides: TGCAGTGCTCCGGACAGGTCCTACGAGCAGTACTTC. It is translated as CSAPDRSYEQYF.

The rearrangement uses TRBV20-1 and TRBJ2-3; D is unresolved. CDR1 and CDR2 (germline): DFQATT, SNEGSKA (reference sequence). The germline V and J ends were trimmed by 1 base and 5 bases, with 22 bases remaining between them. This CDR3 is 17 amino acids long. The CDR3 DNA follows: TGCAGTGCTAGAGTAGCCGGAGACGATGCCTGGGAAGATACGCAGTATTTT. Amino acid sequence: CSARVAGDDAWEDTQYF.

Many counts were recorded for this clonotype. The CDR3, as DNA: TGTGCCAGCAGCTTAGTAGGGTTCGGAGCAACTAATGAAAAACTGTTTTTT. Protein sequence: CASSLVGFGATNEKLFF. The genes are TRBV7-2 and TRBJ1-4, with D unclear. This CDR3 region has 17 residues. Germline V gives CDR1 SGHTA, CDR2 FQGNSA. V lost 1 base and J lost 0, with 12 bases in between.

This clonotype was seen repeatedly, ten times or more. The chain is built from TRBV2 and TRBJ1-1; no definite D call. The V end lost 4 bases, the J end lost 1 base, and 10 bases lay between the germline ends. CDR3 length: 14 residues. Germline CDR1 and CDR2: SNHLY and FYNNEI. The CDR3 DNA reads as TGTGCCAGCAGTGTTGGAGGCAGGAACACTGAAGCTTTCTTT. Protein product: CASSVGGRNTEAFF. The whole variable domain, filled in from reference TRBV2 and TRBJ1-1, reads EPEVTQTPSHQVTQMGQEVILRCVPISNHLYFYWYRQILGQKVEFLVSFYNNEISEKSEIFDDQFSVERPDGSNFTLKIRSTKLEDSAMYFCASSVGGRNTEAFFGQGTRLTVV.

This clonotype was seen many times. J is TRBJ1-2 and V is TRBV11-2; D might be TRBD1 (6 bases). V shed 6 bases and J shed 5 bases, with 16 bases lying between them. The CDR3 totals 14 residues. CDR1 is SGHAT, CDR2 FQNNGV, per germline. CDR3 residues: CASSPAGTLYGYTF. CDR3 nucleotide sequence: TGTGCCAGCAGTCCTGCCGGGACACTTTATGGCTACACCTTC.

This clonotype was picked up many times. The chain recombines TRBV20-1 with TRBJ2-6; D is uncertain. Trimming cost V 0 bases and J 1 base, with 1 base left between them. Germline V gene sequence: CDR1 DFQATT, CDR2 SNEGSKA (reference sequence). CDR3 length: 13 amino acids. The CDR3 protein is CSARESGANVLTF. CDR3 coding DNA: TGCAGTGCTAGAGAGTCTGGGGCCAACGTCCTGACTTTC.

This clonotype turned up a few times. The V gene is TRBV2, the J gene TRBJ1-5; D uncertain. Between the trimmed V and J ends, which lost 5 bases and 4 bases, there was a span of 12 bases. The CDR3 sequence is 14 residues long. CDR1 SNHLY and CDR2 FYNNEI come from the germline V gene. Written as DNA, the CDR3 is TGTGCCAGCAGTAGCCGGGGTACGAATCAGCCCCAGCATTTT. Encoded protein: CASSSRGTNQPQHF.

The sample holds a few counts of this clonotype. The V call is TRBV27, the J call TRBJ1-4; D is perhaps TRBD1 (6 bases). Germline V gene lookup returns CDR1 MNHEY and CDR2 SMNVEV (reference sequence). Between the trimmed V and J ends, which lost 1 base and 7 bases, there was a span of 10 bases. CDR3 length: 14 residues. The CDR3 coding sequence is TGTGCCAGCAGTTTATTACAGGGTGGTGAAAAACTGTTTTTT. It codes for CASSLLQGGEKLFF. The entire variable domain, with the rest obtained from reference TRBV27 and TRBJ1-4, is as follows: EAQVTQNPRYLITVTGKKLTVTCSQNMNHEYMSWYRQDPGLGLRQIYYSMNVEVTDKGDVPEGYKVSRKEKRNFPLILESPSPNQTSLYFCASSLLQGGEKLFFGSGTQLSVL.

In its sample, this clonotype was seen many times. The CDR3 sequence: CASTLSGGAGTQYF. In DNA form, the CDR3 reads TGTGCCAGCACTCTTAGCGGGGGGGCGGGTACGCAGTATTTT. This rearrangement joins TRBV6-1 to TRBJ2-3; 11 bases are a match to TRBD2. Germline V gene sequence: CDR1 MNHNS, CDR2 SASEGT. This CDR3 is 14 amino acids long. Losses at the gene ends were 7 bases for V and 8 bases for J; bases not matched to a gene: 8.

This clonotype has a count of ten or more. The chain couples TRBV29-1 to TRBJ1-1; D is uncertain. With 7 bases removed from V and 5 bases from J, the gap between germline ends came to 14 bases. Germline V gives CDR1 SQVTM, CDR2 ANQGSEA. The CDR3 loop spans 12 amino acids. The CDR3 loop is CSADIGGTEAFF. CDR3 coding DNA: TGCAGCGCCGACATTGGTGGAACTGAAGCTTTCTTT.

This clonotype appeared many times. V usage is TRBV20-1 and J usage is TRBJ2-3; D unresolved. CDR1 and CDR2 from the germline V gene are DFQATT and SNEGSKA (reference sequence). Trimming took 3 bases from V and 1 from J, leaving 11 bases between them. This CDR3 region has 14 residues. CDR3: CSASGRAGTDTQYF. The CDR3 region has the DNA TGCAGTGCTAGCGGACGGGCCGGCACAGATACGCAGTATTTT.

This clonotype showed up many times. The chain links TRBV2 to TRBJ1-2; 10 bases line up with TRBD1. V dropped 4 bases and J dropped 6; count of bases not matched to a gene: 2. CDR1 and CDR2 from the germline V gene are SNHLY and FYNNEI. The CDR3 has 13 amino acids. The CDR3 DNA follows: TGTGCCAGCAGTGGACAGGGGGCGGATGGCTACACCTTC. Its protein product is CASSGQGADGYTF.

The sample holds many counts of this clonotype. V gene TRBV4-2 combines with J gene TRBJ2-1, with D maybe TRBD2 (5 bases). Trimming removed 0 bases from V and 15 bases from J, with 18 bases in between. CDR1 is LGHNA and CDR2 is YNFKEQ in the germline V gene. CDR3 size: 14 residues. CDR3 bases: TGTGCCAGCAGCCAAGATCATACCCCCAGCGGTACGTTCTTC. As protein: CASSQDHTPSGTFF.

The sample holds a few counts of this clonotype. This chain connects TRBV11-3 to TRBJ2-2, with D perhaps TRBD1 (6 bases). V was pared by 4 bases and J by 5 bases, with 11 bases between. This CDR3 has 14 residues. Germline V lookup: CDR1 SGHNT, CDR2 YENEEA. CDR3 DNA: TGTGCCAGCAGCTGGACAGCGAGTACCGGGGAGCTGTTTTTT. Its protein is CASSWTASTGELFF.

This clonotype was observed at least ten times. The rearrangement links TRBV24-1 to TRBJ2-3; 7 bases line up with TRBD1. Trimming at V came to 2 bases and at J to 2 bases, leaving 9 bases not matched to a gene. The CDR3 is 17 amino acids. The V gene's germline CDR1 is KGHDR and CDR2 SFDVKD. CDR3 in amino acids: CATSDYGRDRYTDTQYF. The DNA for the CDR3 is TGTGCCACCAGTGATTACGGTCGGGACAGATACACAGATACGCAGTATTTT.

In this sample, this clonotype turned up many times. This chain connects TRBV7-9 to TRBJ2-3; D call uncertain. The CDR3 totals 18 residues. V was cut by 1 base and J by 0 bases, with 17 bases left in between. CDR1 and CDR2 (germline): SEHNR, FQNEAQ (reference sequence). In DNA, the CDR3 is TGTGCCAGCAGCTTAGATCCCATGACACTTGAAAGCACAGATACGCAGTATTTT. This translates into CASSLDPMTLESTDTQYF.

In this sample, this clonotype turned up many times. V gene TRBV20-1 combines with J gene TRBJ1-4; TRBD1 matches at 7 bases. Germline V lookup: CDR1 DFQATT, CDR2 SNEGSKA (reference sequence). The CDR3 extends over 14 amino acids. Trimming cost V 3 bases and J 4 bases; bases outside gene matches: 5. CDR3 in DNA: TGCAGTGCTAGCCCGGGACAGATTAATGAAAAACTGTTTTTT. Its translation is CSASPGQINEKLFF.